This T cell receptor (beta chain) was identified in a study of shared clonotypes between healthy human individuals. The study's findings and limits: A reduction in generation probabilities was seen for non-shared clonotypes relative to those shared by all four donors.

Germline CDR1 reads MDHEN; CDR2 reads SYDVKM. This CDR3 has 16 amino acids. V dropped 2 bases and J dropped 2 bases, with 15 bases sitting between them. Terminally differentiated effector memory CD45RA+ cells were excluded by CCR7 positive selection of CD45RO-negative cells. As regards this clone: What it recognizes is unknown.

This table comes from immunoSEQ multiplex PCR, and its TCRdb copy is limited to in-frame clones, with some not included. This table holds around 2,000,000 clones, 90% to 95% found once. The sequencing input was naive CD8+ T cells from PBMCs. The clonotype originates from a man between 18 and 29 years old in good health. Some clones in this sample may be carry-over from other donors' samples. This sequence joins TRBV28 and TRBJ2-5; D is possibly TRBD1 (6 bases). The CDR3 reads CASSLGVTGVQETQYF. The CDR3 nucleotides are TGTGCCAGCAGTTTAGGGGTGACAGGTGTACAAGAGACCCAGTACTTC.